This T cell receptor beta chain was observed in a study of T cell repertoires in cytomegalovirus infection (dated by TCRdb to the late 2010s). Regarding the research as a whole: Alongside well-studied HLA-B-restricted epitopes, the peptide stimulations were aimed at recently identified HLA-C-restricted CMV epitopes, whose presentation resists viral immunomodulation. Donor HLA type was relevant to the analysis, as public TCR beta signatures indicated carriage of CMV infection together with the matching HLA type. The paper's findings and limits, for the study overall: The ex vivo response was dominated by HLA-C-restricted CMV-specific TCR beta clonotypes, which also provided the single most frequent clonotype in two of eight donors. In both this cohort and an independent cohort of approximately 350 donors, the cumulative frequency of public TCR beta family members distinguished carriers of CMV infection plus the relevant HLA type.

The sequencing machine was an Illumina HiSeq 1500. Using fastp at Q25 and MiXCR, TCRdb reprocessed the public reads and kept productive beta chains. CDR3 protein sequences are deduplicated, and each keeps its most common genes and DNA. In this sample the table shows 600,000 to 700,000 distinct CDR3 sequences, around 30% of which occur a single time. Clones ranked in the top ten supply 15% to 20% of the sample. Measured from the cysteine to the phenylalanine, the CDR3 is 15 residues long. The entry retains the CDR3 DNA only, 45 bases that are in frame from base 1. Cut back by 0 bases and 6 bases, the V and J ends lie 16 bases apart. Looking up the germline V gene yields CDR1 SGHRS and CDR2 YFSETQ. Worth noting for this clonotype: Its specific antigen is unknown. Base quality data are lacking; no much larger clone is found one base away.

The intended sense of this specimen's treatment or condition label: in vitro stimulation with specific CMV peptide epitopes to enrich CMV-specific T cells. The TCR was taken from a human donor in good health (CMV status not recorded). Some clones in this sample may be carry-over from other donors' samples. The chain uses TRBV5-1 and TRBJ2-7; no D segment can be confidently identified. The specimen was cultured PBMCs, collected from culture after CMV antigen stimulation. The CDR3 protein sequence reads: CASSLGWAEASEQYF. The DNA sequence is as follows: TGCGCCAGCAGCTTGGGGTGGGCTGAGGCCTCCGAGCAGTACTTC.